Listed here are 23 T cell receptor beta chains from one sample, sequenced in a study of blood T cell repertoires in COVID-19 (dated by TCRdb to 2020 to 2022). Library creation used the immunoSEQ multiplex PCR assay. The clones in this table, taken by TCRdb from immuneACCESS, are in-frame only. Not every clone is retained; where verified, under half of the shortfall comes from an unresolved V gene, and the cause of the rest is unknown. The sample profile shows more than 11,000 clones; about four fifths of them were found once. The biggest ten clones account for around a quarter of the sample. The specimen sequenced was peripheral blood. The source is a woman aged 60-75 years with acute or convalescent COVID-19.

The chain is built from TRBV5-1 and TRBJ2-2, with 9 bases fitting TRBD1. This CDR3 is built from 15 residues. The V gene's germline CDR1 is SGHRS and CDR2 YFSETQ. V shed 4 bases, J shed 3 bases, and the junction held 4 bases outside the gene matches. This CDR3 is CASSGRTGDTGELFF. CDR3 DNA sequence: TGCGCCAGCAGCGGGCGGACAGGGGACACCGGGGAGCTGTTTTTT.

The chain uses TRBV2 and TRBJ2-1; TRBD1 might be the D (6 bases). The CDR3 length is 13 residues. The germline gives CDR1 SNHLY, CDR2 FYNNEI. The ends were cut back, 0 bases at V and 9 bases at J, with 9 bases in the middle. The CDR3 reads CASSEAIGGEQFF. The DNA for the CDR3 is TGTGCCAGCAGTGAAGCGATAGGGGGTGAGCAGTTCTTC.

The chain is built from TRBV11-2 and TRBJ2-7, with a weak D call TRBD2 (5 bases). Germline V CDR1 and CDR2: SGHAT, FQNNGV. Trimming shortened V by 4 bases and J by 7 bases, and 11 bases separated the two germline ends. This CDR3 has 12 amino acids. The chain's CDR3 is CASSSDRREQYF. DNA of the CDR3: TGTGCCAGCAGCTCGGATAGGAGGGAGCAGTACTTC.

The V call is TRBV2, the J call TRBJ2-5; 8 bases fit TRBD1. The CDR3 totals 14 residues. J gave up 9 bases and V 7 bases, and 13 bases lay outside the gene matches. Looked up from germline, CDR1 is SNHLY and CDR2 is FYNNEI. The CDR3 loop reads CASISGQGIWAQYF. DNA for the CDR3: TGTGCCAGCATTTCCGGACAGGGAATCTGGGCCCAGTACTTC.

CDR3 protein: CASETGGRTEAFF. DNA for the CDR3: TGTGCCAGCGAGACAGGGGGCAGAACTGAAGCTTTCTTT. The rearrangement joins TRBV12-3 or TRBV12-4 to TRBJ1-1, with 10 bases identical to TRBD1. The CDR3 is 13 residues long. Trimming at V came to 8 bases and at J to 5 bases, leaving 5 bases not matched to a gene.

This chain uses TRBV3-1 (or the pseudogene TRBV3-2) with TRBJ2-1; D possibly corresponds to TRBD1 (6 bases). V was clipped by 0 bases and J by 12 bases, with 18 bases between them. This CDR3 is 15 amino acids long. Germline CDR1 is LGHDT and CDR2 is YNNKEL (reference sequence). The CDR3 DNA reads TGTGCCAGCAGCCAAGATAGCACAGGGTATGGTGGGCAGTTCTTC. Residues: CASSQDSTGYGGQFF.

This chain connects TRBV6-1 to TRBJ1-1; no firm D call. The V gene lost 2 bases and the J gene lost 4 bases, with 11 bases spanning the gap. Per the germline V gene, CDR1 is MNHNS and CDR2 is SASEGT. The CDR3 totals 14 residues. Here the CDR3 DNA reads TGTGCCAGCAGTGAACGGGAATGGAGCACTGAAGCTTTCTTT. Its protein product is CASSEREWSTEAFF.

In this sample, this clone turned up a few times. The chain combines TRBV19 with TRBJ2-7; no definite D call. CDR1 and CDR2 from the germline V gene are LNHDA and SQIVND (reference sequence). There are 14 residues in the CDR3. With 3 bases removed from V and 5 bases from J, the gap between germline ends came to 14 bases. The CDR3 bases are TGTGCCAGTAGTATCAGCATTCAGGAACACGAGCAGTACTTC. This sequence encodes CASSISIQEHEQYF.

J is TRBJ2-1 and V is TRBV5-1, with no clear D. Germline V gives CDR1 SGHRS, CDR2 YFSETQ. The CDR3 spans 13 residues. Trimming left V 5 bases short and J 5 bases short, with 11 bases between. DNA for the CDR3: TGCGCCAGCAGAAGAGGTGAAAACAATGAGCAGTTCTTC. Its protein product is CASRRGENNEQFF. The variable domain in full, completed from reference TRBV5-1 and TRBJ2-1, reads KAGVTQTPRYLIKTRGQQVTLSCSPISGHRSVSWYQQTPGQGLQFLFEYFSETQRNKGNFPGRFSGRQFSNSRSEMNVSTLELGDSALYLCASRRGENNEQFFGPGTRLTVL.

V and J are TRBV14 and TRBJ1-4; 9 positions match TRBD1. Germline values: CDR1 SGHDN, CDR2 FVKESK. V lost 2 bases, J lost 8 bases, and 6 bases stayed unmatched. The length of the CDR3 is 15 residues. The CDR3 region is CASSQLGQGLEKLFF. The CDR3 coding sequence is TGTGCCAGCAGCCAACTAGGACAGGGGCTCGAAAAACTGTTTTTT.

The chain employs TRBV4-3 and TRBJ1-3; D is possibly TRBD1 (6 bases). V was pared by 4 bases and J by 2 bases, with 15 bases between. This CDR3 has 16 amino acids. Per the germline V gene, CDR1 is LGHNA and CDR2 is YSLEER. The CDR3 reads CASSPTGTTAGNTIYF. The DNA for the CDR3 is TGCGCCAGCAGCCCAACAGGGACAACGGCTGGAAACACCATATATTTT.

The genes are TRBV2 and TRBJ2-6, with D possibly being TRBD1 (6 bases). Trimming took 2 bases from V and 0 from J, leaving 14 bases between them. The CDR3 is made up of 18 amino acids. Germline CDR1 and CDR2: SNHLY and FYNNEI. This chain's CDR3 is CASSEFGGLNSGANVLTF. DNA of the CDR3: TGTGCCAGCAGTGAATTTGGGGGCCTGAACTCTGGGGCCAACGTCCTGACTTTC. Combining the CDR3 with reference TRBV2 and TRBJ2-6 gives the whole variable domain EPEVTQTPSHQVTQMGQEVILRCVPISNHLYFYWYRQILGQKVEFLVSFYNNEISEKSEIFDDQFSVERPDGSNFTLKIRSTKLEDSAMYFCASSEFGGLNSGANVLTFGAGSRLTVL.

The chain employs TRBV11-2 and TRBJ2-5; the match to TRBD1 covers 9 bases. The germline V gene encodes CDR1 SGHAT and CDR2 FQNNGV. This CDR3 comprises 15 residues. V dropped 5 bases and J dropped 3; count of bases not matched to a gene: 7. The CDR3 spells CASSLRRTGEETQYF. The CDR3 DNA reads TGTGCCAGCAGCCTTCGACGGACAGGGGAAGAGACCCAGTACTTC. Complete variable domain (other parts from reference TRBV11-2 and TRBJ2-5): EAGVAQSPRYKIIEKRQSVAFWCNPISGHATLYWYQQILGQGPKLLIQFQNNGVVDDSQLPKDRFSAERLKGVDSTLKIQPAKLEDSAVYLCASSLRRTGEETQYFGPGTRLLVL.

The chain couples TRBV7-9 to TRBJ2-5, with D possibly TRBD2 on 5 matching bases. This CDR3 is built from 17 residues. V dropped 5 bases and J dropped 4 bases, with 23 bases sitting between them. Looked up from germline, CDR1 is SEHNR and CDR2 is FQNEAQ (reference sequence). The chain's CDR3 is CASSLIPESSPGETQYF. CDR3 sequence (DNA): TGTGCCAGCAGCCTGATACCAGAATCTAGCCCGGGAGAGACCCAGTACTTC.

This chain links TRBV28 with TRBJ2-2; D ambiguous. The CDR3 is 14 amino acids. The ends were cut back, 11 bases at V and 0 bases at J, with 13 bases in the middle. Germline V gene lookup returns CDR1 MDHEN and CDR2 SYDVKM. CDR3: CAVQPPANTGELFF. The CDR3 DNA is TGTGCCGTACAGCCCCCCGCGAACACCGGGGAGCTGTTTTTT.

This chain joins TRBV6-6 and TRBJ1-6, with D unclear. With 6 bases removed from V and 7 bases from J, the gap between germline ends came to 10 bases. CDR1 and CDR2 from the germline V gene are MNHNY and SVGAGI (reference sequence). The CDR3 has 13 residues. The CDR3 coding sequence is TGTGCCAGCAGGGCAGATGAAAATTCACCCCTCCACTTT. Residues: CASRADENSPLHF.

The chain couples TRBV2 to TRBJ2-1; 9 bases align to TRBD1. This CDR3 spans 15 amino acids. V gave up 4 bases and J gave up 4 bases; unmatched junction bases: 5. Germline values: CDR1 SNHLY, CDR2 FYNNEI. The CDR3 spells CASSVGQGSYNEQFF. Written as DNA, the CDR3 is TGTGCCAGCAGTGTTGGACAGGGGTCATACAATGAGCAGTTCTTC. The whole variable domain, filled in from reference TRBV2 and TRBJ2-1, reads EPEVTQTPSHQVTQMGQEVILRCVPISNHLYFYWYRQILGQKVEFLVSFYNNEISEKSEIFDDQFSVERPDGSNFTLKIRSTKLEDSAMYFCASSVGQGSYNEQFFGPGTRLTVL.

The chain couples TRBV10-3 to TRBJ2-1; D is perhaps TRBD1 (6 bases). The germline gives CDR1 ENHRY, CDR2 SYGVKD. This CDR3 contains 15 residues. V lost 2 bases, J lost 0 bases, and 8 bases lay in between. The CDR3 sequence is CAISERDISYNEQFF. In nucleotides, the CDR3 is TGTGCCATCAGTGAGAGGGACATCTCCTACAATGAGCAGTTCTTC.

The rearrangement joins TRBV6-5 to TRBJ2-5; D call uncertain. Germline CDR1 is MNHEY and CDR2 is SVGAGI. V lost 6 bases and J lost 5, with 10 bases in between. This CDR3 contains 12 residues. Here the CDR3 DNA reads TGTGCCAGCAGGACAACCTTGGAGACCCAGTACTTC. Translation: CASRTTLETQYF.

This clone was observed a few times. CDR3 in DNA: TGCAGCGTTGGAGCCGGGACAGGGAACACTGAAGCTTTCTTT. Translated, it gives CSVGAGTGNTEAFF. V and J are TRBV29-1 and TRBJ1-1, with 8 bases matching TRBD1. With 4 bases clipped from V and 1 base from J, the junction kept 5 bases outside the gene matches. The CDR3 runs 14 residues. Germline V lookup: CDR1 SQVTM, CDR2 ANQGSEA.

This clone was observed a handful of times. The genes are TRBV6-2 or TRBV6-3 and TRBJ1-1, with TRBD1 as a possible D gene (5 bases). This CDR3 has 13 amino acids. Germline CDR1 MNHEY, CDR2 SVGEGT. Between the trimmed V and J ends, which lost 6 bases and 6 bases, there was a span of 14 bases. CDR3 amino acids: CASSPDRSPEAFF. CDR3 bases: TGTGCCAGCAGCCCCGACAGATCCCCTGAAGCTTTCTTT.

The rearrangement joins TRBV23-1 to TRBJ1-3; D might be TRBD1 (5 bases). TRBV23-1 is annotated as an ORF whose role is uncertain. Trimming pared 0 bases from V and 2 bases from J, leaving 29 bases between. This CDR3 region has 22 residues. The CDR3 loop is CASSQSLHSGGHLTGPGNTIYF. The CDR3 coding sequence is TGCGCCAGCAGTCAATCGTTGCACTCCGGGGGTCATTTGACCGGCCCTGGAAACACCATATATTTT.

The J gene is TRBJ2-7, the V gene TRBV4-2, with 10 bases fitting TRBD2. Trimming took 0 bases from V and 1 from J; bases not matched to a gene: 12. The CDR3 extends over 19 amino acids. From germline, CDR1 is LGHNA and CDR2 YNFKEQ. CDR3 sequence: CASSQESRASGRSSYEQYF. The DNA of the CDR3 is TGTGCCAGCAGCCAAGAGTCTAGGGCTAGCGGGAGATCGTCCTACGAGCAGTACTTC.